These 5 T cell receptor beta chains were all obtained from the same sample, sequenced in a study of regulatory T cells in long-lasting Graves disease. Time point: newly diagnosed GD, antithyroid drugs for less than 3 months. Scientists built the TCR library using RNA that was extracted from PBMCs. With iRepertoire HTBI primers and Arm-PCR of CDR3 regions, TCR beta libraries were built. TCRdb fed the multiplex PCR reads into MiXCR, producing one record per CDR3 protein. The table has approximately 400,000 distinct CDR3 sequences, around 15% seen once. This specimen consisted of peripheral blood mononuclear cells (PBMCs), obtained at new diagnosis, from a patient treated with antithyroid drugs. The receptors originated from a female donor with Graves disease.

DNA for the CDR3: TGTGCCACCCCCCCGGCACAGGGGGCCAGAGATACGCAGTATTTT. It translates to CATPPAQGARDTQYF. The V and J genes are TRBV19 and TRBJ2-3; 9 bases line up with TRBD1. V trimming: 10 bases; J trimming: 5 bases; junction bases outside the gene matches: 13. CDR3 length: 15 amino acids. Germline V CDR1 and CDR2: LNHDA, SQIVND (reference sequence).

Ten or more counts support this clonotype. The gene calls are TRBV7-2 and TRBJ1-2, with a possible D match to TRBD1 (5 bases). The length of the CDR3 is 13 residues. Looked up from germline, CDR1 is SGHTA and CDR2 is FQGNSA. V lost 3 bases, J lost 4 bases, and 9 bases lay in between. CDR3 amino acids: CASSLERGYGYTF. The CDR3 coding sequence is TGTGCCAGCAGCTTGGAAAGGGGCTATGGCTACACCTTC.

This clonotype was seen many times. The gene calls are TRBV7-2 and TRBJ2-3; 11 nucleotides align to TRBD2. CDR1 is SGHTA and CDR2 is FQGNSA in the germline V gene. The CDR3 extends over 19 amino acids. Trimming took 1 base from V and 0 from J; bases not matched to a gene: 9. In DNA form, the CDR3 reads TGTGCCAGCAGCTTAGGTCGACTAGCGGGGAGCACTAGCACAGATACGCAGTATTTT. Its translation is CASSLGRLAGSTSTDTQYF. The whole variable domain, filled in from reference TRBV7-2 and TRBJ2-3, reads GAGVSQSPSNKVTEKGKDVELRCDPISGHTALYWYRQSLGQGLEFLIYFQGNSAPDKSGLPSDRFSAERTGGSVSTLTIQRTQQEDSAVYLCASSLGRLAGSTSTDTQYFGPGTRLTVL.

This clonotype was detected ten times or more. The rearrangement uses TRBV7-2 and TRBJ1-4; D is perhaps TRBD1 (5 bases). CDR3 size: 15 residues. Trimming took 5 bases from V and 5 from J, leaving 15 bases between them. Germline V gene sequence: CDR1 SGHTA, CDR2 FQGNSA. Here the CDR3 DNA reads TGTGCCAGCAGCCCCTCACAGGAGTTGAATGAAAAACTGTTTTTT. The encoded protein is CASSPSQELNEKLFF.

The chain is built from TRBV4-1 and TRBJ2-5, with TRBD2 identical over 11 bases. The CDR3 totals 16 residues. The V gene end was trimmed by 3 bases and the J gene end by 5 bases; junction bases not matched to a gene: 8. Germline V gene data show CDR1 as MGHRA and CDR2 as YSYEKL. The CDR3 bases are TGCGCCAGCAGCCAGTTTAGCGGGAGGGCGGGGGAGACCCAGTACTTC. It is translated as CASSQFSGRAGETQYF.